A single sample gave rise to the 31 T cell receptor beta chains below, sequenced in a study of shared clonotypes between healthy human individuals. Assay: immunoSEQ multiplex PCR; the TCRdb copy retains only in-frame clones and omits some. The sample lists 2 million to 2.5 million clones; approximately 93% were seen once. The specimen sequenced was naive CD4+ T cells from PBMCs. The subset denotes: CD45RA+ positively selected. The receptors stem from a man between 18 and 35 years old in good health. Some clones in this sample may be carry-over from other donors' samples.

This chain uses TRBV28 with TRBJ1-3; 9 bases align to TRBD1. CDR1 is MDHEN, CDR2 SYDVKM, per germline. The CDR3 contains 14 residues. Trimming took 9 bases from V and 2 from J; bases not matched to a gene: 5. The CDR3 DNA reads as TGTGCCAGTAAGACAGGGGGGACTGGAAACACCATATATTTT. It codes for CASKTGGTGNTIYF.

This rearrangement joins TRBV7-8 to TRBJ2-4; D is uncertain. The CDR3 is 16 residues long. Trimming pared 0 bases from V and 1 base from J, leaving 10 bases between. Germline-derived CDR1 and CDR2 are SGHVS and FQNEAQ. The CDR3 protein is CASSLARIRAKNIQYF. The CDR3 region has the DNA TGTGCCAGCAGCTTAGCGCGGATCAGGGCCAAAAACATTCAGTACTTC.

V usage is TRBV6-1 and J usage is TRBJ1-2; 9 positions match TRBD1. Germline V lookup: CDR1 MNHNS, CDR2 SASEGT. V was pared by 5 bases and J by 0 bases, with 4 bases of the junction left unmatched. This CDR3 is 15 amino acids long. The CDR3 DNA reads TGTGCCAGCAGTATAGACAGGGGGTCTAACTATGGCTACACCTTC. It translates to CASSIDRGSNYGYTF.

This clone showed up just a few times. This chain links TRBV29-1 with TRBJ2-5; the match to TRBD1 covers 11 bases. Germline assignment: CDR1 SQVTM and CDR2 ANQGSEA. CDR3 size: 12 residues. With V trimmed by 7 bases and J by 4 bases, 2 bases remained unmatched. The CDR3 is CSAGTGGETQYF. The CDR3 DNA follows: TGCAGCGCCGGGACAGGGGGAGAGACCCAGTACTTC.

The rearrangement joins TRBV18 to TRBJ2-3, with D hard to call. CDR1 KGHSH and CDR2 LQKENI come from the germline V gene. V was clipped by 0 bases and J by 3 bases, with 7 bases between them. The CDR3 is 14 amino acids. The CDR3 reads CASSPPVWTDTQYF. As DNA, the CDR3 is TGTGCCAGCTCACCACCAGTATGGACAGATACGCAGTATTTT.

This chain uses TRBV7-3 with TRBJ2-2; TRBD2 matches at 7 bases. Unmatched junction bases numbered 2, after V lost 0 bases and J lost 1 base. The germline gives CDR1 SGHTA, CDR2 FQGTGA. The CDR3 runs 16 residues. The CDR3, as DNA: TGTGCCAGCAGCTTAACGGGACTACAGAACACCGGGGAGCTGTTTTTT. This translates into CASSLTGLQNTGELFF.

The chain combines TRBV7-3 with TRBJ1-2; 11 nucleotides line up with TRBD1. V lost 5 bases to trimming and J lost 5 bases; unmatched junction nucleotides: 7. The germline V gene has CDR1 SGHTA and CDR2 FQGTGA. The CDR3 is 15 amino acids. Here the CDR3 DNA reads TGTGCCAGCAGCCAATCCGGGACAGGGGGGTATGGCTACACCTTC. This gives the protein CASSQSGTGGYGYTF. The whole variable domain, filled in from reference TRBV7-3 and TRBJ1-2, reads GAGVSQTPSNKVTEKGKYVELRCDPISGHTALYWYRQSLGQGPEFLIYFQGTGAADDSGLPNDRFFAVRPEGSVSTLKIQRTERGDSAVYLCASSQSGTGGYGYTFGSGTRLTVV.

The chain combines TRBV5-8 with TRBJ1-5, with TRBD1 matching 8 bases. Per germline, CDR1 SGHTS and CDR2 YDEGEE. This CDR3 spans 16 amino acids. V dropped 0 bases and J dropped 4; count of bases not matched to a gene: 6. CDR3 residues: CASSLAWQGANQPQHF. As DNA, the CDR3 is TGTGCCAGCAGCTTGGCCTGGCAGGGGGCGAATCAGCCCCAGCATTTT.

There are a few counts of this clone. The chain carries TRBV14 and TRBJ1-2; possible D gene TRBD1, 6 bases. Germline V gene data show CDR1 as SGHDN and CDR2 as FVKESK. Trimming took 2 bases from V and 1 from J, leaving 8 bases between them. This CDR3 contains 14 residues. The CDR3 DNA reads TGTGCCAGCAGCCAAAGGGACAATAACTATGGCTACACCTTC. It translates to CASSQRDNNYGYTF.

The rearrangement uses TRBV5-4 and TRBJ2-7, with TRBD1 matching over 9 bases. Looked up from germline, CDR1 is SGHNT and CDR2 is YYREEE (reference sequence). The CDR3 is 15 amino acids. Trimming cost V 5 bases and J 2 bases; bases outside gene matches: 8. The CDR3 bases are TGTGCCAGCAGTCCGACAGGGGGTGGGCCCTACGAGCAGTACTTC. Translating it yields CASSPTGGGPYEQYF. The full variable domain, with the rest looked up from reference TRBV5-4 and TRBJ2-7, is ETGVTQSPTHLIKTRGQQVTLRCSSQSGHNTVSWYQQALGQGPQFIFQYYREEENGRGNFPPRFSGLQFPNYSSELNVNALELDDSALYLCASSPTGGGPYEQYFGPGTRLTVT.

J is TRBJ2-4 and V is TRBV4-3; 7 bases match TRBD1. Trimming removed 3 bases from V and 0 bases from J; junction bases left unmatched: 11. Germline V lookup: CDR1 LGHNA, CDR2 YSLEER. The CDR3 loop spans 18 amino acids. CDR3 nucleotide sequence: TGCGCCAGCAGCCAGCATACAGGGGTCTTACTAGCCAAAAACATTCAGTACTTC. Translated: CASSQHTGVLLAKNIQYF.

CDR3 bases: TGTGCCAGCAGCTTCCCCCGGGGGCAGGCCGGGGGCGAGCAGTACTTC. As protein: CASSFPRGQAGGEQYF. This chain joins TRBV6-6 and TRBJ2-7; D is perhaps TRBD1 or TRBD2 (6 bases each). The CDR3 loop spans 16 amino acids. With 6 bases removed from V and 6 bases from J, the gap between germline ends came to 24 bases. CDR1 and CDR2 from the germline V gene are MNHNY and SVGAGI (reference sequence).

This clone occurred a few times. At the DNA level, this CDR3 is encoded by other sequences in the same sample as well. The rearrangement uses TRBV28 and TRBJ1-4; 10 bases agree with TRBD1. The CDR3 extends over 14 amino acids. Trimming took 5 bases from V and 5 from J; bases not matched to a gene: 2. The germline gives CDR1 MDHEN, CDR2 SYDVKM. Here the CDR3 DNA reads TGTGCCAGCAGTCCGGGACAGGGGAATGAAAAACTGTTTTTT. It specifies CASSPGQGNEKLFF.

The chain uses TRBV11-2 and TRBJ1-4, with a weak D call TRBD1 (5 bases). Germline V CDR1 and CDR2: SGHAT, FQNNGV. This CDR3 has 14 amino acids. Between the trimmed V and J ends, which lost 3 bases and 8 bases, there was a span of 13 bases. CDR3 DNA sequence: TGTGCCAGCAGCTTGGGGGTGACTAGGGAAAAACTGTTTTTT. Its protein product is CASSLGVTREKLFF.

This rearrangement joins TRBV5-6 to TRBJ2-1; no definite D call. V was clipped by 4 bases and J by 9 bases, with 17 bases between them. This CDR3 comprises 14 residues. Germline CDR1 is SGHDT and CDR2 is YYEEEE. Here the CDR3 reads CASSLPGSAPEQFF. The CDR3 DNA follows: TGTGCCAGCAGCCTCCCGGGTTCAGCCCCTGAGCAGTTCTTC.

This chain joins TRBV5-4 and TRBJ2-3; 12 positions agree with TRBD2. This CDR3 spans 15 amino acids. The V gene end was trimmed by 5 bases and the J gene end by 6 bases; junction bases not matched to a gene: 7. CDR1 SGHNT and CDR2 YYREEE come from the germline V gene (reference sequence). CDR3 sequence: CASSSTSGRGDTQYF. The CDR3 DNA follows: TGTGCCAGCAGTTCGACTAGCGGGAGAGGTGATACGCAGTATTTT.

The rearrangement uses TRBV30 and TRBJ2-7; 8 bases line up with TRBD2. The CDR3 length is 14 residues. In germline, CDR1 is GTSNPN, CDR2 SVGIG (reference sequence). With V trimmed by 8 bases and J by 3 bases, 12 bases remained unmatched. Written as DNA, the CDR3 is TGTGCCCTGCAGAACACTAGCGGAGGCTACGAGCAGTACTTC. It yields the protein CALQNTSGGYEQYF.

The CDR3: CASSPTWAYEQYF. CDR3 coding DNA: TGTGCCAGCAGTCCGACTTGGGCCTACGAGCAGTACTTC. The chain has TRBV28 and TRBJ2-7, with unresolved D. The length of the CDR3 is 13 residues. Trimming took off 5 bases at V and 2 bases at J, with 10 bases between the two ends. CDR1 is MDHEN, CDR2 SYDVKM, per germline.

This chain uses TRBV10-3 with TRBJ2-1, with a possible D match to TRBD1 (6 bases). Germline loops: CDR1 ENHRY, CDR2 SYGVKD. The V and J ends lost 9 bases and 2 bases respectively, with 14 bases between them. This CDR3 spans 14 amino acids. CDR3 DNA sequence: TGTGCCATAGCTCCAGGGGTTACCTACAATGAGCAGTTCTTC. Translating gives CAIAPGVTYNEQFF.

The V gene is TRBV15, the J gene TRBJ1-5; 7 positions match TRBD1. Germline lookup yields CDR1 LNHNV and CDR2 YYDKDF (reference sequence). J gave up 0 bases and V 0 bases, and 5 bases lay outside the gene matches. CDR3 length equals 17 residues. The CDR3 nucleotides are TGTGCCACCAGCAGAGATTCCACAGGGGATAGCAATCAGCCCCAGCATTTT. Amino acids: CATSRDSTGDSNQPQHF.

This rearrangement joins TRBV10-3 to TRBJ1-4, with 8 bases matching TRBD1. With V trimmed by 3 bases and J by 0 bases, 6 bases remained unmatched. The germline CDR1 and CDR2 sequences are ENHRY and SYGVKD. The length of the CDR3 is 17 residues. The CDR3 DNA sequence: TGTGCCATCAGTGACCCAGACAGGGGCACAACTAATGAAAAACTGTTTTTT. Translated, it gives CAISDPDRGTTNEKLFF.

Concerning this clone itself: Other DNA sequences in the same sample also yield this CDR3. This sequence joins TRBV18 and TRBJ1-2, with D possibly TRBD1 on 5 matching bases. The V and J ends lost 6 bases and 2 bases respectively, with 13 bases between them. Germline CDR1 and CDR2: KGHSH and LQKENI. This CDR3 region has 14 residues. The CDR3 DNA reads TGTGCCAGCTCCCCCACGGGGACCAACTATGGCTACACCTTC. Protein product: CASSPTGTNYGYTF.

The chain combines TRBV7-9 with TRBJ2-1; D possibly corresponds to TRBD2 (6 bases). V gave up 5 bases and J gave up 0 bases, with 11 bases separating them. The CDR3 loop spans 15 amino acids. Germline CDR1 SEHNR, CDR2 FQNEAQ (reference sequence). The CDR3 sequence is CASSRGASSYNEQFF. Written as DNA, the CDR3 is TGTGCCAGCAGCCGCGGGGCGAGCTCCTACAATGAGCAGTTCTTC.

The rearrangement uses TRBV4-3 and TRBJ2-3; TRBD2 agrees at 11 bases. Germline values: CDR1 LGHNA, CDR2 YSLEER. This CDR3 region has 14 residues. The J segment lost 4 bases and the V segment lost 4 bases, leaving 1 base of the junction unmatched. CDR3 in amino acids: CASSRSGRADTQYF. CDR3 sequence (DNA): TGCGCCAGCAGCCGTAGCGGGAGGGCAGATACGCAGTATTTT.

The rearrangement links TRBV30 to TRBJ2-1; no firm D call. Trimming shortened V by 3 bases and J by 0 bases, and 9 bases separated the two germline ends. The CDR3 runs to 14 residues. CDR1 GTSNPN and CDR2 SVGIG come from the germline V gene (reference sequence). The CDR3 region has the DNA TGTGCCTGGAGAGGCGGAAGCTCCTACAATGAGCAGTTCTTC. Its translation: CAWRGGSSYNEQFF.

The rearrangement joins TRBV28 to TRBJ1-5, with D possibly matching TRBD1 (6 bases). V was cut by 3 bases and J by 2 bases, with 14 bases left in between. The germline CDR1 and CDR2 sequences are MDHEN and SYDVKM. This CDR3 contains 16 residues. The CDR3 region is CASSFVSRGGNQPQHF. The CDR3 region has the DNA TGTGCCAGCAGTTTTGTCTCCAGGGGAGGCAATCAGCCCCAGCATTTT.

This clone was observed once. CDR3: CAWSGSSGGYNEQFF. In DNA, the CDR3 is TGTGCCTGGAGTGGTTCCAGCGGGGGGTACAATGAGCAGTTCTTC. The V gene is TRBV30, the J gene TRBJ2-1, with 9 bases lining up with TRBD2. The ends lost 1 base at V and 4 bases at J; junction bases unmatched: 5. The germline CDR1 and CDR2 sequences are GTSNPN and SVGIG (reference sequence). This CDR3 is 15 amino acids long.

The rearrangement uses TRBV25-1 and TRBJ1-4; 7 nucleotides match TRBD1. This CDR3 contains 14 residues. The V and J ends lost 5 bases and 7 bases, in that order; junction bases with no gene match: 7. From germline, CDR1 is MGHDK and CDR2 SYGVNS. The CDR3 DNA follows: TGTGCCAGCAGTTCGACAGGGAAGAGTGAAAAACTGTTTTTT. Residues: CASSSTGKSEKLFF.

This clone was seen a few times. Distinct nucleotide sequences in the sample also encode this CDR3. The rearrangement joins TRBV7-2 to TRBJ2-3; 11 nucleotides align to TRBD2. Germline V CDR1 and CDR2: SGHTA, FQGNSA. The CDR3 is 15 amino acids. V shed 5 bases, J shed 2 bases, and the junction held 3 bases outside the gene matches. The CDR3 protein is CASSLGLADTDTQYF. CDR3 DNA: TGTGCCAGCAGCCTGGGACTAGCGGACACAGATACGCAGTATTTT.

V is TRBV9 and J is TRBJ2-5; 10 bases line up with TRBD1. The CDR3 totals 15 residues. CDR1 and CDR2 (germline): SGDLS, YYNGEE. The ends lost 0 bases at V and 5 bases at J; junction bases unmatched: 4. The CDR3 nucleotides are TGTGCCAGCAGCGTAGTCGGACAGGGGGAGGAGACCCAGTACTTC. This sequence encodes CASSVVGQGEETQYF.

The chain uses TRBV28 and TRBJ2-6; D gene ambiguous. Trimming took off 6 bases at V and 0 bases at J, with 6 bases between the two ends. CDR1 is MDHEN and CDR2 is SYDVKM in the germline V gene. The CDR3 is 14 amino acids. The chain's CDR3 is CASRFGSGANVLTF. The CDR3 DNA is TGTGCCAGCAGATTTGGCTCTGGGGCCAACGTCCTGACTTTC.